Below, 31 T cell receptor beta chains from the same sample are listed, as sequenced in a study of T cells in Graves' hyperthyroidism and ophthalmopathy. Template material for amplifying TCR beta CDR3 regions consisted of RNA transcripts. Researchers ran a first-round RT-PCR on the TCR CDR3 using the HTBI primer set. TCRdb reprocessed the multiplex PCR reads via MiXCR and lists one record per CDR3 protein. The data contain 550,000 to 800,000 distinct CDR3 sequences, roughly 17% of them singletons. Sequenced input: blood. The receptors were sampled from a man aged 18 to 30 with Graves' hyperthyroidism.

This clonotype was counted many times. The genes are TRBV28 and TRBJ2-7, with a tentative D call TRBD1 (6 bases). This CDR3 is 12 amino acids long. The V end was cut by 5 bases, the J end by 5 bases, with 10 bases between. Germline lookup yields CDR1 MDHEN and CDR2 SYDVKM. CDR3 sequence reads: CASSLRTDEQYF. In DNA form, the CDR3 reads TGTGCCAGCAGTCTCCGGACAGACGAGCAGTACTTC.

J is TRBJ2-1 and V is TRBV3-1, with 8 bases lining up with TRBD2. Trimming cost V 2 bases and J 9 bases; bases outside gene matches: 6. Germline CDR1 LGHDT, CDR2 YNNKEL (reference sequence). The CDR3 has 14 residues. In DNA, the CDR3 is TGTGCCAGCAGCCAAAAGCGGGAGCGTGCTGAGCAGTTCTTC. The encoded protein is CASSQKRERAEQFF.

For the CDR3, the DNA is TGTGCCTGGAGTGTCGCTCCTTCACGAGGGTATCAGCCCCAGCATTTT. It encodes CAWSVAPSRGYQPQHF. The V and J genes are TRBV30 and TRBJ1-5; D gene uncertain. V dropped 0 bases and J dropped 5 bases, with 17 bases sitting between them. Germline V gives CDR1 GTSNPN, CDR2 SVGIG (reference sequence). CDR3 size: 16 residues. The full variable domain, its missing parts supplied by reference TRBV30 and TRBJ1-5, is SQTIHQWPATLVQPVGSPLSLECTVEGTSNPNLYWYRQAAGRGLQLLFYSVGIGQISSEVPQNLSASRPQDRQFILSSKKLLLSDSGFYLCAWSVAPSRGYQPQHFGDGTRLSIL.

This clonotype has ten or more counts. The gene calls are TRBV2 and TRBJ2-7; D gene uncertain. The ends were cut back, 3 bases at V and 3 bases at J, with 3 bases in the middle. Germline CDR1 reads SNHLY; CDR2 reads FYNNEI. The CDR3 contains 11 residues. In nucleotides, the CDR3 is TGTGCCAGCAGTGAGGACTACGAGCAGTACTTC. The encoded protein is CASSEDYEQYF.

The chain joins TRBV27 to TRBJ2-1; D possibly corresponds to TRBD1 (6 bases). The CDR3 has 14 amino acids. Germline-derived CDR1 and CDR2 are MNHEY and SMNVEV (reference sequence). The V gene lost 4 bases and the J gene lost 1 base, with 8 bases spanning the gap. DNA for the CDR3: TGTGCCAGCAGTTGGGACACATCCTACAATGAGCAGTTCTTC. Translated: CASSWDTSYNEQFF.

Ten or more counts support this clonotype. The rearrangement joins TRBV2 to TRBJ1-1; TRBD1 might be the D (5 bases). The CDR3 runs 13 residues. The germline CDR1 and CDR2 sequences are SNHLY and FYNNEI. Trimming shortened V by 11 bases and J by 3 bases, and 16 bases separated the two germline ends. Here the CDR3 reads CAGGRGSYTEAFF. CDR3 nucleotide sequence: TGTGCCGGGGGAAGGGGCAGCTACACTGAAGCTTTCTTT.

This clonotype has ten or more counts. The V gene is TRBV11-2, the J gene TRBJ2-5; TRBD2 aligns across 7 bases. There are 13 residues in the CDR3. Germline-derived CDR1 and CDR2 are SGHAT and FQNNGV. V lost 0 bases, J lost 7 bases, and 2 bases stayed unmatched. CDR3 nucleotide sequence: TGTGCCAGCAGCTTAGACCCGGGGGGGACCCAGTACTTC. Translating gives CASSLDPGGTQYF.

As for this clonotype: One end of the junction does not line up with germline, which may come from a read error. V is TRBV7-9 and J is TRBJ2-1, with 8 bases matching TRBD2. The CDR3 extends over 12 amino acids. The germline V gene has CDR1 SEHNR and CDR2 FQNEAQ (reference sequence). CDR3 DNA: TGTGCCAGCAGCGTAGGGGGACTAGGTCCAATCTTC. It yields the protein CASSVGGLGPIF.

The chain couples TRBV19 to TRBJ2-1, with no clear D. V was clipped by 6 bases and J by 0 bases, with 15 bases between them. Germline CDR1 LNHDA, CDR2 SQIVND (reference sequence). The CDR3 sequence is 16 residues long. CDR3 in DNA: TGTGCCAGTAGCCCCTCTCGGGCAAGCTCCTACAATGAGCAGTTCTTC. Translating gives CASSPSRASSYNEQFF.

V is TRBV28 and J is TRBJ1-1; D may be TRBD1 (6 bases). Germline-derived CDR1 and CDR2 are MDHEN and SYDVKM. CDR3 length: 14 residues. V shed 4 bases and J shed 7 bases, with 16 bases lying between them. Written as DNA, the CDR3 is TGTGCCAGCAGTTCGGAGGGGGGGTCGGGTGAAGCTTTCTTT. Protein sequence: CASSSEGGSGEAFF.

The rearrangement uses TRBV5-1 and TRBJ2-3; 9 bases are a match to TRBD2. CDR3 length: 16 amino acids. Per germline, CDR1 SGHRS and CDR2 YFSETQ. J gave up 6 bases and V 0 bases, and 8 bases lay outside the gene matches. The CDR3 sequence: CASSLEPSGAGDTQYF. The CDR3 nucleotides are TGCGCCAGCAGCTTGGAACCTAGCGGGGCGGGGGATACGCAGTATTTT.

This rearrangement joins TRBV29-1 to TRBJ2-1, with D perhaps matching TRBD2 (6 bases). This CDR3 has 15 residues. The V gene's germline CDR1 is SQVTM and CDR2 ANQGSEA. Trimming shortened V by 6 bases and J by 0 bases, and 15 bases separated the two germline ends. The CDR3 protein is CSVGLSTPSYNEQFF. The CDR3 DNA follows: TGCAGCGTGGGACTCTCGACGCCCTCCTACAATGAGCAGTTCTTC.

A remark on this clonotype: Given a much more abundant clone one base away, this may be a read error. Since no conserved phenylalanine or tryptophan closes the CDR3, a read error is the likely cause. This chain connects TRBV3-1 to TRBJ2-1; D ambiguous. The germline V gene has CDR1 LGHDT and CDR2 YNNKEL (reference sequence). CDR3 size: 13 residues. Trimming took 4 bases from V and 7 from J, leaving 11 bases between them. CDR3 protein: CASSLRLENEQFL. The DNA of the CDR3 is TGTGCCAGCAGCCTACGACTCGAGAATGAGCAGTTCCTC.

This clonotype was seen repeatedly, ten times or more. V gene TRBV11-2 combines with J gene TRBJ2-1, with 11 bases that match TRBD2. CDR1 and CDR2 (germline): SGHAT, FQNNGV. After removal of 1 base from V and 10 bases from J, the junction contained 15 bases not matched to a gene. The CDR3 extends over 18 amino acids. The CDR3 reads CASSLVSSGRLPLGEQFF. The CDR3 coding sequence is TGTGCCAGCAGCTTAGTGTCTAGCGGGAGGCTTCCCCTTGGGGAGCAGTTCTTC.

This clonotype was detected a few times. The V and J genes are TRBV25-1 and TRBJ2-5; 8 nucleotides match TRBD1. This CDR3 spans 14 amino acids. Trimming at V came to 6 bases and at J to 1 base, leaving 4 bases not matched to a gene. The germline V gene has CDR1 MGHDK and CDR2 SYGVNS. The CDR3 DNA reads TGTGCCAGCAGCCCGACAGGGGTCCAAGAGACCCAGTACTTC. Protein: CASSPTGVQETQYF.

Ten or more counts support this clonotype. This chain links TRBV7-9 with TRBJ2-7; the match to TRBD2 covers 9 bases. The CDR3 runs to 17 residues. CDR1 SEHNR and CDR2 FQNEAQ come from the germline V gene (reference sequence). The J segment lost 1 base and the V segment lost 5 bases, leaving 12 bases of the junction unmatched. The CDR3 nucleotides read TGTGCCAGCAGCCCCCCGCCCACTAGCGGGCCATCCTACGAGCAGTACTTC. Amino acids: CASSPPPTSGPSYEQYF.

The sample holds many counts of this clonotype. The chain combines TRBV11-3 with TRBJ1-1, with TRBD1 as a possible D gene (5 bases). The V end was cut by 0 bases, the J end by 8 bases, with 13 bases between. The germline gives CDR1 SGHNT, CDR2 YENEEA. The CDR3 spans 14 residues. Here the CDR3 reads CASSLDPTAREAFF. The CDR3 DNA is TGTGCCAGCAGCTTAGACCCGACAGCTCGGGAAGCTTTCTTT. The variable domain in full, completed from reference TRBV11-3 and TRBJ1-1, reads EAGVVQSPRYKIIEKKQPVAFWCNPISGHNTLYWYLQNLGQGPELLIRYENEEAVDDSQLPKDRFSAERLKGVDSTLKIQPAELGDSAVYLCASSLDPTAREAFFGQGTRLTVV.

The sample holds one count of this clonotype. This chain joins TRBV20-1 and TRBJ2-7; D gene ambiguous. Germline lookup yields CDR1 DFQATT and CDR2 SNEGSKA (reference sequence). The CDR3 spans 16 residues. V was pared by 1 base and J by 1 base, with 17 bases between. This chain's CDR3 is CSARGALAGSSYEQYF. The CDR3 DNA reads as TGCAGTGCTAGAGGGGCGCTGGCAGGCTCATCCTACGAGCAGTACTTC.

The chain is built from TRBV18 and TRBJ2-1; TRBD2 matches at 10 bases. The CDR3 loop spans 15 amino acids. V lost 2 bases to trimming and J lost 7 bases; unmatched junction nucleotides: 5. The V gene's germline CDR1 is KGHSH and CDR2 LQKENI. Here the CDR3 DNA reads TGTGCCAGCTCACCAGTGTCTAGCGGGGGAAATGAGCAGTTCTTC. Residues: CASSPVSSGGNEQFF.

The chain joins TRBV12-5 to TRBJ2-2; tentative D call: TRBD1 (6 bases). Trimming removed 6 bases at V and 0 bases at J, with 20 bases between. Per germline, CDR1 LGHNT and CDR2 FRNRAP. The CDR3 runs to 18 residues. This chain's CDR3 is CASGLRRTGTTNTGELFF. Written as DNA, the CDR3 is TGTGCTAGTGGCCTCAGAAGGACCGGGACAACGAACACCGGGGAGCTGTTTTTT.

CDR3 bases: TGTGCCAGCAGTGAGGGGACTAGCTCGCCCAATGAGCAGTTCTTC. Protein sequence: CASSEGTSSPNEQFF. The chain is built from TRBV2 and TRBJ2-1; 9 positions agree with TRBD2. After removal of 3 bases from V and 6 bases from J, the junction contained 6 bases not matched to a gene. The V gene's germline CDR1 is SNHLY and CDR2 FYNNEI. This CDR3 is built from 15 residues. Full variable domain (outside the CDR3, taken from reference TRBV2 and TRBJ2-1): EPEVTQTPSHQVTQMGQEVILRCVPISNHLYFYWYRQILGQKVEFLVSFYNNEISEKSEIFDDQFSVERPDGSNFTLKIRSTKLEDSAMYFCASSEGTSSPNEQFFGPGTRLTVL.

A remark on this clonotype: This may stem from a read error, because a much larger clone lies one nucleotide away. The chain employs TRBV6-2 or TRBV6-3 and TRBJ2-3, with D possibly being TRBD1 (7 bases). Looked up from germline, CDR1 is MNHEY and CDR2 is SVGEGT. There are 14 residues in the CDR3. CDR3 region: CASAAGQITGTQYF. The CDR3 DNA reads TGTGCCAGCGCGGCGGGACAGATCACAGGTACGCAGTATTTT.

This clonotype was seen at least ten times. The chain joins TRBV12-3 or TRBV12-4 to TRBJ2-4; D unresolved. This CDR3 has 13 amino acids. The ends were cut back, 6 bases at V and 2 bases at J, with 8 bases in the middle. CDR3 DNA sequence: TGTGCCAGCAGCCCGGTCTCCAAAAACATTCAGTACTTC. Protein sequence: CASSPVSKNIQYF.

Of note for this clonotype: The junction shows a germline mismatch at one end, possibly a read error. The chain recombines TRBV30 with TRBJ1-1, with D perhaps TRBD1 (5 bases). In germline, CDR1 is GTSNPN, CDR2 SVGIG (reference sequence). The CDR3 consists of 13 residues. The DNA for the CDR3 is TGTGCCTGGAATGCGGGGACGAACACTGAAGCTCTCTTT. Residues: CAWNAGTNTEALF.

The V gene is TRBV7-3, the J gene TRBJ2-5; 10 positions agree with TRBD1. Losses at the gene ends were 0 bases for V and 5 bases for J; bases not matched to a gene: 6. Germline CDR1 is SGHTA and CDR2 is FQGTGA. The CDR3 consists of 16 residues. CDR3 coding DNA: TGTGCCAGCAGCTTAACGGGACAGGGGCAGTGGGAGACCCAGTACTTC. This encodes CASSLTGQGQWETQYF.

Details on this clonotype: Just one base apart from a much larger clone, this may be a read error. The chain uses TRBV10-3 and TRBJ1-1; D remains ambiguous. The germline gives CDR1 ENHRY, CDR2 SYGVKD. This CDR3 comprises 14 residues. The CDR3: CAIRQGQLKTEAFF. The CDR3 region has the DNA TGTGCCATCAGACAAGGTCAGTTGAAAACTGAAGCTTTCTTT.

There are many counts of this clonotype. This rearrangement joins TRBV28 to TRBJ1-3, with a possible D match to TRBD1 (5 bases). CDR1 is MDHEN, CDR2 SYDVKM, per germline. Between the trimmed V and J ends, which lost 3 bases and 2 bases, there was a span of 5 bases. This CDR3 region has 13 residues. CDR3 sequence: CASSLGAGNTIYF. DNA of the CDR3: TGTGCCAGCAGTTTGGGGGCTGGAAACACCATATATTTT.

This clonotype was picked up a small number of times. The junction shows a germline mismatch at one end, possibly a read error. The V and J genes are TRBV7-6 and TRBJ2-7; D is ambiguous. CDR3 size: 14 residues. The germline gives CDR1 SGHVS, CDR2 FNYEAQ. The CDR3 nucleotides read TGTGCCAGCAGCTTAGAGGCCAACTCCTACGGGCAGTACTTC. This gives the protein CASSLEANSYGQYF. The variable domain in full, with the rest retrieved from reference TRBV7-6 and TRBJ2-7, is GAGVSQSPRYKVTKRGQDVALRCDPISGHVSLYWYRQALGQGPEFLTYFNYEAQQDKSGLPNDRFSAERPEGSISTLTIQRTEQRDSAMYRCASSLEANSYGQYFGPGTRLTVT.

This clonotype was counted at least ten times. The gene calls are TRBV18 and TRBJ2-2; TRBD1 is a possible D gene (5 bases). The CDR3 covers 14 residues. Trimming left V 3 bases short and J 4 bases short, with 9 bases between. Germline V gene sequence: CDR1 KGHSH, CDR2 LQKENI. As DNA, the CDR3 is TGTGCCAGCTCACCGTATACAGGCACCGGGGAGCTGTTTTTT. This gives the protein CASSPYTGTGELFF.

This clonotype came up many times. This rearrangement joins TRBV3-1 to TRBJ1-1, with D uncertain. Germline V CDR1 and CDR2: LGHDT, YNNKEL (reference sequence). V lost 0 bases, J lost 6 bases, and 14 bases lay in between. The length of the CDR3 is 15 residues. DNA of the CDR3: TGTGCCAGCAGCCAAGAGGTCCGGCGTGGCGCTGAAGCTTTCTTT. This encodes CASSQEVRRGAEAFF.

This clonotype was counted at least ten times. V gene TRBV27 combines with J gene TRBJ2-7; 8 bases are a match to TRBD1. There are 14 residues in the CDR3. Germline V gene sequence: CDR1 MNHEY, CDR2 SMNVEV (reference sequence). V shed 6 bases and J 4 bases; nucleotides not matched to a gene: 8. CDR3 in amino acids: CASSLDRATYEQYF. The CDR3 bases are TGTGCCAGCAGCCTGGACAGGGCCACGTACGAGCAGTACTTC.